The source of this T cell receptor beta chain is a study of blood T cell repertoires in COVID-19. As for the study in general: All recovered Cohort 3 donors got two negative PCRs, got clearance, or saw symptom resolution. T cells, B-cell-depleted T cells, or PBMCs provided the cDNA or gDNA that served as material.

V was cut by 2 bases and J by 0 bases, with 17 bases left in between. CDR1 LNHNV and CDR2 YYDKDF come from the germline V gene (reference sequence). CDR3 length equals 18 residues. Those enrolled, adults aged roughly 18 to 100 years, came from under 25 US areas. Participants' own reports of clinical history determined their cohort assignment. The protocol was immunoSEQ multiplex PCR, while the TCRdb copy is restricted to in-frame clones and leaves out a portion. The data show hundreds of thousands of clones, 88% seen once. Source material: PBMCs or T cells enriched from blood (not recorded which). This chain connects TRBV15 to TRBJ2-4, with a possible D match to TRBD1 (6 bases). This receptor was taken from a woman in her sixties in a cohort exposed to, infected with or recovered from COVID-19 (not recorded which). In nucleotides, the CDR3 is TGTGCCACCAGCAGAACCCCCGTGGGGGCGGAAGCCAAAAACATTCAGTACTTC. It specifies CATSRTPVGAEAKNIQYF. Full variable domain (rest looked up from reference TRBV15 and TRBJ2-4): DAMVIQNPRYQVTQFGKPVTLSCSQTLNHNVMYWYQQKSSQAPKLLFHYYDKDFNNEADTPDNFQSRRPNTSFCFLDIRSPGLGDTAMYLCATSRTPVGAEAKNIQYFGAGTRLSVL.